Listed below are T cell receptor beta chains from one sample, sequenced in a study of blood T cells in healthy people across ages. TCRdb passed the 5' RACE reads through MiXCR, listing each CDR3 protein once. The sample contains fewer than 900,000 distinct CDR3 sequences, approximately 39% of which appear only once. Sequencing was performed on blood. The receptors come from an older woman in good health. Both conserved end residues are part of each CDR3. D genes are given only for firm matches. Clone size is given for some rows only: seen once, a few or many times, or a class if the clone is expanded.

13	.	TRBJ1-1	TRBD1	TRBV11-2	CASSGDRNTEAFF	TGTGCCAGCAGCGGGGACAGGAACACTGAAGCTTTCTTT
12	few	TRBJ1-1	.	TRBV27	CASSQRDQGAFF	TGTGCCAGCAGTCAACGGGACCAAGGGGCTTTCTTT
13	.	TRBJ1-4	.	TRBV13	CASSNTGLGDLFF	TGTGCCAGCAGCAACACAGGGTTGGGAGACCTGTTTTTT
15	many	TRBJ2-3	TRBD2	TRBV7-2	CASSWGGPSTDTQYF	TGTGCCAGCAGCTGGGGAGGGCCTAGCACAGATACGCAGTATTTT
16	.	TRBJ2-3	.	TRBV9	CASSGGGGQAPDTQYF	TGTGCCAGCAGCGGTGGGGGGGGACAGGCTCCAGATACGCAGTATTTT
15	.	TRBJ2-3	TRBD2	TRBV11-3	CASSHGRAGGDTQYF	TGTGCCAGCAGCCATGGACGAGCGGGGGGAGATACGCAGTATTTT
14	few	TRBJ1-2	TRBD1	TRBV12-3/TRBV12-4	CASRLGPGGYGYTF	TGTGCCAGCAGACTTGGTCCAGGGGGCTATGGCTACACCTTC
15	many	TRBJ2-1	TRBD1	TRBV20-1	CSARVGQGTHNEQFF	TGCAGTGCTAGAGTGGGACAGGGGACCCACAATGAGCAGTTCTTC
16	.	TRBJ2-7	TRBD2	TRBV4-2	CASSQDRLAVSYEQYF	TGTGCCAGCAGCCAAGATCGACTAGCGGTCTCCTACGAGCAGTACTTC
13	.	TRBJ2-1	.	TRBV9	CASSGPGVWEQFF	TGTGCCAGCAGCGGGCCGGGAGTGTGGGAGCAGTTCTTC
13	.	TRBJ2-7	TRBD2	TRBV3-1	CASSGDYSAEQYF	TGTGCCAGCAGCGGGGACTATTCTGCCGAGCAGTACTTC
16	.	TRBJ2-1	TRBD2	TRBV5-1	CASSLDSGATYNEQFF	TGCGCCAGCAGCTTGGACAGCGGGGCAACTTACAATGAGCAGTTCTTC
15	.	TRBJ2-7	TRBD1	TRBV12-5	CASGLTIGTGVYQYF	TGTGCTAGTGGTTTGACAATCGGGACAGGGGTTTATCAGTACTTC
15	few	TRBJ2-3	TRBD1	TRBV10-3	CAISEGGMGTDTQYF	TGTGCCATCAGCGAAGGGGGCATGGGCACAGATACGCAGTATTTT
14	few	TRBJ1-1	.	TRBV12-3/TRBV12-4	CASSFSGLGREAFF	TGTGCCAGCAGTTTTTCCGGTCTAGGCAGGGAAGCTTTCTTT
14	.	TRBJ1-2	TRBD1	TRBV5-1	CASSLTQGADGYTF	TGCGCCAGCAGCCTAACGCAGGGGGCTGATGGCTACACCTTC
12	many	TRBJ2-5	.	TRBV12-3/TRBV12-4	CASSTWEGAQYF	TGTGCCAGCAGTACCTGGGAAGGGGCCCAGTACTTC
15	.	TRBJ2-1	.	TRBV7-9	CASSYGTAIYNEQFF	TGTGCCAGCAGCTACGGGACCGCCATATACAATGAGCAGTTCTTC
16	.	TRBJ1-2	.	TRBV11-2	CASSLDPRPRGYGYTF	TGTGCCAGCAGCTTAGATCCCCGGCCACGGGGCTATGGCTACACCTTC
14	few	TRBJ2-1	TRBD1	TRBV7-9	CASSFSDRGHEQFF	TGTGCCAGCAGCTTCAGCGACAGGGGCCATGAGCAGTTCTTC
15	.	TRBJ2-1	TRBD2	TRBV5-1	CASRPTSGVNNEQFF	TGCGCCAGCAGGCCGACTAGCGGGGTAAACAATGAGCAGTTCTTC
13	.	TRBJ2-7	.	TRBV13	CASSLYATNEQYF	TGTGCCAGCAGCTTATATGCTACTAACGAGCAGTACTTC
15	.	TRBJ2-7	.	TRBV12-3/TRBV12-4	CASSPARGSGYEQYF	TGTGCCAGCAGCCCTGCTCGGGGGAGTGGCTACGAGCAGTACTTC
14	once	TRBJ2-5	.	TRBV20-1	CSAWGVSNQETQYF	TGCAGTGCATGGGGTGTCTCGAACCAAGAGACCCAGTACTTC
16	.	TRBJ2-2	TRBD2	TRBV7-2	CASSPTGRVNTGELFF	TGTGCCAGCAGCCCTACCGGGAGGGTCAACACCGGGGAGCTGTTTTTT
15	.	TRBJ2-7	TRBD1	TRBV7-2	CASSPDRGRGYEQYF	TGTGCCAGCAGCCCAGACAGGGGGCGCGGGTACGAGCAGTACTTC
15	.	TRBJ2-5	.	TRBV11-2	CASSLGRVVVETQYF	TGTGCCAGCAGCTTAGGCAGGGTCGTGGTCGAGACCCAGTACTTC
16	.	TRBJ2-5	.	TRBV9	CASSVAGNVQGQTQYF	TGTGCCAGCAGCGTAGCTGGGAATGTCCAGGGCCAGACCCAGTACTTC
17	.	TRBJ1-2	.	TRBV6-2/TRBV6-3	CASSYLSEAGVDYGYTF	TGTGCCAGCAGTTACCTCTCGGAGGCAGGGGTAGATTATGGCTACACCTTC
13	many	TRBJ1-5	TRBD1	TRBV20-1	CSASARGNQPQHF	TGCAGTGCTAGCGCCAGGGGGAATCAGCCCCAGCATTTT
15	.	TRBJ1-4	.	TRBV6-1	CASSELGGTNENLFF	TGTGCCAGCAGTGAACTAGGGGGAACTAATGAAAATCTGTTTTTT
14	.	TRBJ2-1	TRBD1	TRBV7-2	CASSPGQGKETQFF	TGTGCCAGCAGCCCGGGACAGGGGAAAGAGACCCAGTTCTTC
14	.	TRBJ2-1	.	TRBV4-3	CASSQDTANNEQFF	TGCGCCAGCAGCCAAGATACAGCAAACAATGAGCAGTTCTTC
11	few	TRBJ2-7	.	TRBV10-3	CAISRDREQYF	TGTGCCATCAGTCGGGACCGCGAGCAGTACTTC
17	few	TRBJ2-3	TRBD2	TRBV9	CASSPGLAGGGTDTQYF	TGTGCCAGCAGCCCAGGACTAGCGGGAGGGGGTACAGATACGCAGTATTTT
12	many	TRBJ1-2	.	TRBV5-5	CASSLNTYGYTF	TGTGCCAGCAGCTTAAACACCTATGGCTACACCTTC
16	.	TRBJ2-5	TRBD2	TRBV20-1	CCASPAGAGVQETQYF	TGCTGTGCTAGCCCAGCAGGAGCGGGGGTACAAGAGACCCAGTACTTC
13	.	TRBJ2-6	.	TRBV7-9	CASSPPGANVLTF	TGTGCCAGCAGCCCCCCTGGGGCCAACGTCCTGACTTTC
15	.	TRBJ2-5	TRBD2	TRBV27	CASSLGLAEVSDQYF	TGTGCCAGCAGTTTGGGACTAGCGGAAGTCTCAGACCAGTACTTC
13	.	TRBJ2-7	.	TRBV28	CAWGVTDSYEQYF	TGTGCCTGGGGCGTGACAGATTCCTACGAGCAGTACTTC
15	many	TRBJ2-1	.	TRBV7-2	CASSLADLGHNEQFF	TGTGCCAGCAGCTTAGCGGACCTGGGGCACAATGAGCAGTTCTTC
16	many	TRBJ2-7	TRBD1	TRBV29-1	CSVEGNSGTGDYEQYF	TGCAGCGTTGAAGGGAACTCCGGGACAGGGGACTACGAGCAGTACTTC
16	few	TRBJ1-2	.	TRBV3-1	CASSQDFLTASYGYTF	TGTGCCAGCAGCCAAGACTTCCTGACAGCAAGCTATGGCTACACCTTC
12	.	TRBJ2-1	.	TRBV27	CASRESFGEQFF	TGTGCCAGCAGAGAATCGTTTGGTGAGCAGTTCTTC
12	.	TRBJ2-1	.	TRBV28	CASSPRENEQFF	TGTGCCAGCAGTCCCAGGGAAAATGAGCAGTTCTTC
13	many	TRBJ2-1	.	TRBV18	CASSPEQYNEQFF	TGTGCCAGCTCACCAGAGCAGTACAATGAGCAGTTCTTC
15	.	TRBJ2-3	TRBD2	TRBV20-1	CSARGAGGPPDTQYF	TGCAGTGCTAGAGGAGCGGGGGGGCCCCCAGATACGCAGTATTTT
16	many	TRBJ2-7	.	TRBV6-5	CASSYSIGGGRNEQYF	TGTGCCAGCAGTTACTCGATTGGGGGTGGGAGAAACGAGCAGTACTTC
11	.	TRBJ2-1	TRBD1	TRBV29-1	CSGEGGDRGFF	TGCAGCGGTGAAGGGGGGGACAGGGGGTTCTTC
13	.	TRBJ2-4	.	TRBV7-2	CASSLGERNIQYF	TGTGCCAGCAGCTTAGGGGAGAGGAACATTCAGTACTTC
15	few	TRBJ1-4	TRBD1	TRBV14	CASSQDNQGAGKLFF	TGTGCCAGCAGCCAAGATAACCAGGGGGCAGGAAAACTGTTTTTT
13	few	TRBJ1-2	.	TRBV28	CASSLVTSYGYTF	TGTGCCAGCAGTTTGGTAACTTCTTATGGCTACACCTTC
10	.	TRBJ1-2	.	TRBV20-1	CSATSYGYTF	TGCAGTGCTACGAGCTATGGCTACACCTTC
15	.	TRBJ1-3	.	TRBV7-2	CASSLDEGTGNTIYF	TGTGCCAGCAGCTTAGATGAAGGGACTGGAAACACCATATATTTT
15	.	TRBJ2-7	.	TRBV4-3	CASSTNRGFSYEQYF	TGCGCCAGCAGCACGAACCGAGGGTTCTCCTACGAGCAGTACTTC
13	.	TRBJ1-6	.	TRBV9	CASSLGRKSPLHF	TGTGCCAGCAGCCTAGGGAGGAAGTCGCCTCTCCACTTT
15	medium-sized	TRBJ2-7	TRBD2	TRBV20-1	CSARDQGGRGYEQYF	TGCAGTGCTAGAGATCAGGGCGGGAGAGGTTACGAGCAGTACTTC
17	.	TRBJ2-5	.	TRBV20-1	CSARDSRGRAWRETQYF	TGCAGTGCTAGAGATTCGAGGGGAAGGGCCTGGAGGGAGACCCAGTACTTC
14	.	TRBJ1-6	TRBD1	TRBV12-3/TRBV12-4	CASTMTGARSPLHF	TGTGCCAGCACCATGACAGGGGCACGGTCACCCCTCCACTTT